This is a list of T cell receptor beta chains from one sample in a study of OX40 agonist ivuxolimab in advanced cancers. Produced via immunoSEQ multiplex PCR; TCRdb's table is partial and in-frame only. The sample contains under 70,000 clones, 80% to 95% of which appear only once. This specimen was CD4+ or CD8+ T cells sorted from blood, taken in a trial of the OX40 agonist ivuxolimab. These receptors originate from an adult with an advanced solid tumor such as melanoma, head and neck, liver or kidney cancer. Both conserved end residues are part of each CDR3. A D gene is named only where the DNA matches it firmly. Rows may omit the clone size; those that give it use once, few, many or a size class.

DNA: TGTGCCAGCAGAGACTGGGGGCTTAACAATGAGCAGTTCTTC; CDR3: CASRDWGLNNEQFF; size: .; J: TRBJ2-1; D: .; V: TRBV6-1
DNA: TGTGCCAGCAGCCCCGGGGGGCTGGACAAAGTTTCCCTTAACTATGGCTACACCTTC; CDR3: CASSPGGLDKVSLNYGYTF; size: .; J: TRBJ1-2; D: .; V: TRBV16
DNA: TGTGCCTGGAGTGTGTGGAATCAGCCCCAGCATTTT; CDR3: CAWSVWNQPQHF; size: .; J: TRBJ1-5; D: .; V: TRBV30
DNA: TGCGCCAGCAGCCACCTCGGGTCAGATACGCAGTATTTT; CDR3: CASSHLGSDTQYF; size: .; J: TRBJ2-3; D: .; V: TRBV4-1
DNA: TGTGCCAGCCCCGGAACGGTTAGCTCCTACGAGCAGTACTTC; CDR3: CASPGTVSSYEQYF; size: .; J: TRBJ2-7; D: .; V: TRBV2
DNA: TGTGCCAGCAGCCGCAGGGCGAACTATGGCTACACCTTC; CDR3: CASSRRANYGYTF; size: few; J: TRBJ1-2; D: .; V: TRBV7-8
DNA: TGTGCCAGCAGTTTTGGGACTTTCTACGAGCAGTACTTC; CDR3: CASSFGTFYEQYF; size: .; J: TRBJ2-7; D: .; V: TRBV27
DNA: TGTGCCAGCAGTGCCCTTCCCAGGGGATCAAACTATGGCTACACCTTC; CDR3: CASSALPRGSNYGYTF; size: .; J: TRBJ1-2; D: .; V: TRBV6-1
DNA: TGTGCCAGCAGCGTATCGACCGAGTACGAGCAGTACTTC; CDR3: CASSVSTEYEQYF; size: once; J: TRBJ2-7; D: .; V: TRBV9
DNA: TGTGCCAGCAGTGACTCGGGGGAAGGGCGGACTGAAGCTTTCTTT; CDR3: CASSDSGEGRTEAFF; size: .; J: TRBJ1-1; D: .; V: TRBV6-4
DNA: TGTGCCAGCAGGAAAGGGGGCGGGAAGACAACTAATGAAAAACTGTTTTTT; CDR3: CASRKGGGKTTNEKLFF; size: .; J: TRBJ1-4; D: TRBD1; V: TRBV2
DNA: TGTGCCAGCAGCCCCTTCTCCAATGAGCAGTTCTTC; CDR3: CASSPFSNEQFF; size: .; J: TRBJ2-1; D: .; V: TRBV7-8
DNA: TGTGCCTGGAGCGACGGAACTGAAGCTTTCTTT; CDR3: CAWSDGTEAFF; size: .; J: TRBJ1-1; D: .; V: TRBV30
DNA: TGCAGCGTCGCCCTGACAGGATGGGACACCGGGGAGCTGTTTTTT; CDR3: CSVALTGWDTGELFF; size: .; J: TRBJ2-2; D: .; V: TRBV29-1
DNA: TGTGCCAGCTCACACCGGGACAGGGAGGCCGAGACCCAGTACTTC; CDR3: CASSHRDREAETQYF; size: .; J: TRBJ2-5; D: TRBD1; V: TRBV18
DNA: TGCGCCAGCAGCCAAGGAGGGGGCCAGGCCTACGAGCAGTACTTC; CDR3: CASSQGGGQAYEQYF; size: .; J: TRBJ2-7; D: TRBD1; V: TRBV4-1
DNA: TGCGCCAGCAGCTTGGGGGCAGGGGGCTTCTATGGCTACACCTTC; CDR3: CASSLGAGGFYGYTF; size: .; J: TRBJ1-2; D: TRBD1; V: TRBV5-1
DNA: TGTGCCAGCTGTAGCCGGGAAGTGAGCTACAATGAGCAGTTCTTC; CDR3: CASCSREVSYNEQFF; size: .; J: TRBJ2-1; D: .; V: TRBV27
DNA: TGTGCCAGCAGCCAAGGACCTGTGAGCACAGATACGCAGTATTTT; CDR3: CASSQGPVSTDTQYF; size: .; J: TRBJ2-3; D: .; V: TRBV14
DNA: TGCGCCAGCAGCTCGGACAGGGAAGGATGGGGCTACACCTTC; CDR3: CASSSDREGWGYTF; size: .; J: TRBJ1-2; D: TRBD1; V: TRBV5-1
DNA: TGCGCCAGCAGCCAAGTGGGGGGCAGGAGCACAGGGAGCACAGATACGCAGTATTTT; CDR3: CASSQVGGRSTGSTDTQYF; size: .; J: TRBJ2-3; D: .; V: TRBV4-3
DNA: TGTGCCAGTAGTATCACCACAGATACGCAGTATTTT; CDR3: CASSITTDTQYF; size: .; J: TRBJ2-3; D: .; V: TRBV19
DNA: TGTGCCAGCAGTGAAGGGACAGGGGGCGCGTATAATTCACCCCTCCACTTT; CDR3: CASSEGTGGAYNSPLHF; size: once; J: TRBJ1-6; D: TRBD1; V: TRBV25-1
DNA: TGTGCCAGCAGCTTGGGGACTAGCGGGGTGGGCGAGCAGTACTTC; CDR3: CASSLGTSGVGEQYF; size: .; J: TRBJ2-7; D: TRBD2; V: TRBV5-5
DNA: TGTGCCAGTAGTATCCTATCTTCGGGGGACAATGAGCAGTTCTTC; CDR3: CASSILSSGDNEQFF; size: .; J: TRBJ2-1; D: .; V: TRBV19
DNA: TGTGCCATCAGTGAGACCGGAAGGGTCGAGCAGTACTTC; CDR3: CAISETGRVEQYF; size: .; J: TRBJ2-7; D: .; V: TRBV10-3
DNA: TGTGCCAGCAGCTACAGCGGGACTTCCTACGAGCAGTACTTC; CDR3: CASSYSGTSYEQYF; size: .; J: TRBJ2-7; D: TRBD2; V: TRBV2
DNA: TGCGCCAGCAGCCAAGATAAAACAGGGGGCACTGAAGCTTTCTTT; CDR3: CASSQDKTGGTEAFF; size: once; J: TRBJ1-1; D: TRBD1; V: TRBV4-3
DNA: TGTGCCAGCAGCCAATATGGGGGGGCGAAAGAGACCCAGTACTTC; CDR3: CASSQYGGAKETQYF; size: .; J: TRBJ2-5; D: .; V: TRBV14
DNA: TGTGCCAGCAGCTTAGCGGAGGGGGGCTACACCTTC; CDR3: CASSLAEGGYTF; size: .; J: TRBJ1-2; D: .; V: TRBV7-6
DNA: TGTGCCAGCAGCGAGGGACGCACCTCGAACACCGGGGAGCTGTTTTTT; CDR3: CASSEGRTSNTGELFF; size: .; J: TRBJ2-2; D: .; V: TRBV9
DNA: TGCAGCGTTGATATGCTAGCGGAAGATACGCAGTATTTT; CDR3: CSVDMLAEDTQYF; size: .; J: TRBJ2-3; D: TRBD2; V: TRBV29-1
DNA: TGTGCCAGCAGCGCAGGGAGAGGAGTTCAGCCCCAGCATTTT; CDR3: CASSAGRGVQPQHF; size: .; J: TRBJ1-5; D: .; V: TRBV9
DNA: TGTGCCAGCACCCTGGGAGGGGGCGATGGCTACACCTTC; CDR3: CASTLGGGDGYTF; size: .; J: TRBJ1-2; D: TRBD1; V: TRBV7-2
DNA: TGTGCCAGCAGCTCTACGGAAGTCGGTCCGCCACCACGAGAGCTGTTTTTT; CDR3: CASSSTEVGPPPRELFF; size: .; J: TRBJ2-2; D: .; V: TRBV5-8
DNA: TGTGCCAGCAGTTTATGGGCCCCGACTAGCGGAGTAGCCAAAAACATTCAGTACTTC; CDR3: CASSLWAPTSGVAKNIQYF; size: .; J: TRBJ2-4; D: TRBD2; V: TRBV27
DNA: TGTGCCAGCAGTTTATTGGTTCAAGGGGCCTATAACACTGAAGCTTTCTTT; CDR3: CASSLLVQGAYNTEAFF; size: .; J: TRBJ1-1; D: .; V: TRBV27
DNA: TGCGCCAGCAGTGGGACTAGCGGGCCCATCACAGATACGCAGTATTTT; CDR3: CASSGTSGPITDTQYF; size: .; J: TRBJ2-3; D: TRBD2; V: TRBV10-1